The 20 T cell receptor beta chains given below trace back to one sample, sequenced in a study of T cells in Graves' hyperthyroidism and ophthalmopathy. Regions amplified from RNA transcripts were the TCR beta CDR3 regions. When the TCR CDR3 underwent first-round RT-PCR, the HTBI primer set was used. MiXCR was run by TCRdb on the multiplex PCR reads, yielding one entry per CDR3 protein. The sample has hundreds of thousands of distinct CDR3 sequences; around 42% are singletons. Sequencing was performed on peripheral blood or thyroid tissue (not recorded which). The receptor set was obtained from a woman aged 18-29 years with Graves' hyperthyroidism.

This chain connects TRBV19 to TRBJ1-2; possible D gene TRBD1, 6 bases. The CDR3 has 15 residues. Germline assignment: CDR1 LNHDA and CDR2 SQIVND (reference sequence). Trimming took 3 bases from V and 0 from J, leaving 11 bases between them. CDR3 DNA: TGTGCCAGTAGTATGGGGGCCGGGACTAACTATGGCTACACCTTC. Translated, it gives CASSMGAGTNYGYTF.

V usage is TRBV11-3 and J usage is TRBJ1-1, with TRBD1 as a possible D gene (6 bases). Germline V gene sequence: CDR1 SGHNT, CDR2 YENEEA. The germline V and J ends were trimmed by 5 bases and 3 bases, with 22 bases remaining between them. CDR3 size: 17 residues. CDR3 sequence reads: CASSPKARGGWDTEAFF. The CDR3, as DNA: TGTGCCAGCAGCCCCAAGGCCAGGGGCGGGTGGGACACTGAAGCTTTCTTT.

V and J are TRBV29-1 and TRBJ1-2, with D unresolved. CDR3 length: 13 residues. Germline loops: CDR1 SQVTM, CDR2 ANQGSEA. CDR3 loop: CSFIDGIGYGYTF. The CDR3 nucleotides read TGCAGTTTTATCGACGGGATCGGGTATGGCTACACCTTC.

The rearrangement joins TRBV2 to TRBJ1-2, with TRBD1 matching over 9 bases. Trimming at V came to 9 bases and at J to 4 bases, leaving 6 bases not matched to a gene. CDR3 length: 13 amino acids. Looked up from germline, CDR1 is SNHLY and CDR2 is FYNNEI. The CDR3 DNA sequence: TGTGCCAGGGGGACAGGGCTATCCTATGGCTACACCTTC. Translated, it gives CARGTGLSYGYTF.

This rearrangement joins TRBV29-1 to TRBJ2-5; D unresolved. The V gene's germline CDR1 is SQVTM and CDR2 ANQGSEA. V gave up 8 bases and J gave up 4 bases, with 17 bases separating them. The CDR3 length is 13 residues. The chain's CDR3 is CSPQSRGGETQYF. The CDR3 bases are TGCAGCCCCCAGTCACGCGGCGGAGAGACCCAGTACTTC.

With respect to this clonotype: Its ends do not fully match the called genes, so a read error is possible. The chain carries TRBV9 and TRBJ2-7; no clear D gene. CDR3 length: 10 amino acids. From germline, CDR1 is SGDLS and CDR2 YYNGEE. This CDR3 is CATEIYKQYF. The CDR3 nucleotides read TGTGCCACCGAGATCTACAAGCAGTACTTC.

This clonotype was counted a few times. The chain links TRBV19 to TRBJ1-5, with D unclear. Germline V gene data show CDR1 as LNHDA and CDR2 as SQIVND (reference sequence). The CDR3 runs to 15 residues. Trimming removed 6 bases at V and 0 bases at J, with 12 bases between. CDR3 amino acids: CASRVGLYSNQPQHF. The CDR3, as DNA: TGTGCCAGTAGAGTCGGATTATATAGCAATCAGCCCCAGCATTTT.

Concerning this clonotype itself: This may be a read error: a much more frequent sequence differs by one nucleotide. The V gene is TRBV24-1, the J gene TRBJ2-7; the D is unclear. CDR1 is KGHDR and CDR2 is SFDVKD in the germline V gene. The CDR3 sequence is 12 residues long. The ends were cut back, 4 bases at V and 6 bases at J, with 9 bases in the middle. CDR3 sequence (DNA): TGTGCCACCAGTGAGTCCGAAGGCGAGCAGTACTTC. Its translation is CATSESEGEQYF.

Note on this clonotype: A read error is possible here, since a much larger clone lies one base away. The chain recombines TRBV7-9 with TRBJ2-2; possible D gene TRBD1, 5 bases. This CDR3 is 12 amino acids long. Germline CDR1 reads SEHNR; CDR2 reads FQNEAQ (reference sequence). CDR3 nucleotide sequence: TGTGCCAGCATCTTACAGGACGGGGAGCTGTTTTTT. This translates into CASILQDGELFF.

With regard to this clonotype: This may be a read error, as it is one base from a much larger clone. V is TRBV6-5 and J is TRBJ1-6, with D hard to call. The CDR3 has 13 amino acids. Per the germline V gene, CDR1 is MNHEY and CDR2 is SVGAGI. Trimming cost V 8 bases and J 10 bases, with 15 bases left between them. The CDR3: CASPPFFGSPLHF. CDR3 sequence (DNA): TGTGCCAGCCCCCCGTTTTTTGGCTCACCCCTCCACTTT.

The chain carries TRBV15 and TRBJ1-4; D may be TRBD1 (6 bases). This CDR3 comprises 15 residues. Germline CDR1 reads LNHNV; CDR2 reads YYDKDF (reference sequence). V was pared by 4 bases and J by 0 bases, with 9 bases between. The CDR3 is CATSKGGATNEKLFF. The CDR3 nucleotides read TGTGCCACCAGCAAAGGGGGAGCAACTAATGAAAAACTGTTTTTT.

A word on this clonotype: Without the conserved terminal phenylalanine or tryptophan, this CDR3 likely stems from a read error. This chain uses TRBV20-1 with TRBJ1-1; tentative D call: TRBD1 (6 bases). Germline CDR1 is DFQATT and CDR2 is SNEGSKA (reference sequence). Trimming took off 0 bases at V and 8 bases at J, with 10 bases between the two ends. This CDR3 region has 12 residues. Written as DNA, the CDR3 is TGCAGTGCTAGAGATATAACAGGGGAAGCTTTCCTT. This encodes CSARDITGEAFL.

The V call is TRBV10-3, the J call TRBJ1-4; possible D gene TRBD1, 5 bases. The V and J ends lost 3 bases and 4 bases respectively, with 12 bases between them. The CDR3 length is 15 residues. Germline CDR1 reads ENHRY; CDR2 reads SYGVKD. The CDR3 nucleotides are TGTGCCATCAGTGAAGGGACGGGGATTAATGAAAAACTGTTTTTT. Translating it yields CAISEGTGINEKLFF.

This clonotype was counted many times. The CDR3 protein is CASSPITDGPGYTF. As DNA, the CDR3 is TGTGCCAGCAGCCCGATAACCGATGGCCCTGGCTACACCTTC. The genes are TRBV7-2 and TRBJ1-2; D is undetermined. The CDR3 is 14 residues long. Trimming stripped 5 bases from V and 7 bases from J, with 17 bases between. Germline V gives CDR1 SGHTA, CDR2 FQGNSA.

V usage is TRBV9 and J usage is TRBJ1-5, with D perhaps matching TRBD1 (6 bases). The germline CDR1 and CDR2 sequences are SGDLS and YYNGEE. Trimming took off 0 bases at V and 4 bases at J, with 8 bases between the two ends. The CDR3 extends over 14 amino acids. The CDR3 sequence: CASSVGDTNQPQHF. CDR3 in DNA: TGTGCCAGCAGCGTAGGGGACACAAATCAGCCCCAGCATTTT.

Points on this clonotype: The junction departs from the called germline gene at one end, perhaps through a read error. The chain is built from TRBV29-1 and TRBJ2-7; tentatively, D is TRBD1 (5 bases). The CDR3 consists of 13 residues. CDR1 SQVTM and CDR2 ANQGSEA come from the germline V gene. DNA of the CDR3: TGCAGCGTTAAAGAACAGGAGCGCTACGAGCAGTACTTC. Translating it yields CSVKEQERYEQYF.

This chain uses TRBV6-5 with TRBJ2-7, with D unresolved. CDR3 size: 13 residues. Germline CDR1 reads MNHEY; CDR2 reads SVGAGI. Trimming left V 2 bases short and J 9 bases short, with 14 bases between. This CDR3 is CASSYGPAGWQYF. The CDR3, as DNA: TGTGCCAGCAGTTACGGGCCTGCTGGTTGGCAGTACTTC.

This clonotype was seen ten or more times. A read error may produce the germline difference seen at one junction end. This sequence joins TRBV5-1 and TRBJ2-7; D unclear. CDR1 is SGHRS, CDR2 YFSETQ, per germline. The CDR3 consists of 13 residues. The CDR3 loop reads CASSLGSSYEQYF. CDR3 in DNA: TGTGCCAGCAGCTTAGGCAGCTCCTACGAGCAGTACTTC.

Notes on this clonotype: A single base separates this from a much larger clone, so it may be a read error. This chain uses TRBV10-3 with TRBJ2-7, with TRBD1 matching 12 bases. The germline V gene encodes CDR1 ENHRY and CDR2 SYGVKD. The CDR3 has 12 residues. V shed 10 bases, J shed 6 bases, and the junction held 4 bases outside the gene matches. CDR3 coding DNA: TGTGCCAAGGGACAGGGGGCGTTCGAGCAGTACTTC. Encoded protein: CAKGQGAFEQYF.

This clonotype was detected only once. This chain's CDR3 is CASSTGGQGYLHF. CDR3 coding DNA: TGTGCCAGCAGCACAGGAGGACAGGGGTACCTCCACTTT. V usage is TRBV9 and J usage is TRBJ1-6, with 9 bases identical to TRBD1. Trimming took 4 bases from V and 15 from J; bases not matched to a gene: 8. Germline assignment: CDR1 SGDLS and CDR2 YYNGEE. This CDR3 is built from 13 residues.